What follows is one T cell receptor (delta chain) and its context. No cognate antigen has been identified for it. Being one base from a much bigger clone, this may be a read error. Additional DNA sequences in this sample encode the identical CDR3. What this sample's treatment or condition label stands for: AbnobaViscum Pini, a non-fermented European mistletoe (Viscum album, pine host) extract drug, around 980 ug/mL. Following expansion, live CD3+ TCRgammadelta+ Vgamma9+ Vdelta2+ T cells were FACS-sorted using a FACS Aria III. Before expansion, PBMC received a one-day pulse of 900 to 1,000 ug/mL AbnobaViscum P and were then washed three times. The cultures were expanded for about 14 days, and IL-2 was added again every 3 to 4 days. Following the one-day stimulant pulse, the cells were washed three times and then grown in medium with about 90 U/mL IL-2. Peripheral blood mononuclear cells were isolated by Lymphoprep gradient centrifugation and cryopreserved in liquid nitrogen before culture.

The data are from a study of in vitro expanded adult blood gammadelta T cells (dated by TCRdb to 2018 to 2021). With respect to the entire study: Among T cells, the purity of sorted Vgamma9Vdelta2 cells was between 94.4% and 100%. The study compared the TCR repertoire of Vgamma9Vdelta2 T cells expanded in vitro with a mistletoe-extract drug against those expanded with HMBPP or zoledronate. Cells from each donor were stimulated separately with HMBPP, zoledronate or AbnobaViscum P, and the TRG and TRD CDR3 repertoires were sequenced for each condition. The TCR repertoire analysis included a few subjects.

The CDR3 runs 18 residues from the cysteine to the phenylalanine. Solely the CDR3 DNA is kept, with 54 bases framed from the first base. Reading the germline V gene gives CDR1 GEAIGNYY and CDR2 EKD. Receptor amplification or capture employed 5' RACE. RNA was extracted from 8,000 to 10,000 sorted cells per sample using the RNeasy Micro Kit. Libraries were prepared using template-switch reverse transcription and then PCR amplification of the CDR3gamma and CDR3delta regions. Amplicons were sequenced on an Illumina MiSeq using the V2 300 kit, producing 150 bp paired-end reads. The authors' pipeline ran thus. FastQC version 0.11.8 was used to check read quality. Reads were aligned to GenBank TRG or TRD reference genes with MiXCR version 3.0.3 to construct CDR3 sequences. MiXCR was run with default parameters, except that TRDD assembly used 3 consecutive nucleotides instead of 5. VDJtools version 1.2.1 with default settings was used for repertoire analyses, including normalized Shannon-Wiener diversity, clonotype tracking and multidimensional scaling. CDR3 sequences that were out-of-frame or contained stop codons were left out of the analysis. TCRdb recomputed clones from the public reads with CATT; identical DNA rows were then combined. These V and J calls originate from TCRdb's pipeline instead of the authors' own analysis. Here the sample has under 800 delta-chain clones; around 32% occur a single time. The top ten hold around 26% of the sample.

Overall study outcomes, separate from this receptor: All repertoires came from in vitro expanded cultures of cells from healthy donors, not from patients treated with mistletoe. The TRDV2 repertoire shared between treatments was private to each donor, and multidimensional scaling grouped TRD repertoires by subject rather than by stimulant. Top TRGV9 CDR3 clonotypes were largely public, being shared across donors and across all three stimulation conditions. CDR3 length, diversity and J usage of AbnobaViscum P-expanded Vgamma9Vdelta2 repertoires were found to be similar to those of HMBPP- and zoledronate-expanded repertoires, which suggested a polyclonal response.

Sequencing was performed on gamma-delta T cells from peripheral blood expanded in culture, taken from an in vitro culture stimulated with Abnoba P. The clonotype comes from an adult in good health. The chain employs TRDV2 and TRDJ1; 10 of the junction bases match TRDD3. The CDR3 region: CACDSLVGDTPYTDKLIF. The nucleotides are TGTGCCTGTGACTCACTTGTGGGGGATACCCCGTACACTGATAAACTCATCTTT.